This record concerns one TCR beta chain sequence. Its matching antigen is unknown. The data were taken from a study of OX40 agonist ivuxolimab in advanced cancers. Study in general: Patients treated during dose escalation were battling hepatocellular carcinoma, melanoma, renal cell or head and neck cancer. Participants, 65% to 85% male, averaged approximately 60 years of age, ranging from about 23 to 85. Partial responses occurred in three patients (one hepatocellular carcinoma, two cutaneous melanoma). Study-level points and caveats: Antigen specificity of clonally expanded peripheral T cells was not established.

The J segment lost 0 bases and the V segment lost 5 bases, leaving 2 bases of the junction unmatched. The V gene's germline CDR1 is ENHRY and CDR2 SYGVKD. The CDR3 consists of 15 residues. Generated by immunoSEQ multiplex PCR, the TCRdb table keeps only in-frame clones and is missing some. The table shows approximately 57,000 clones, with around 90% occurring only once. The sample was CD4+ or CD8+ T cells sorted from blood, taken in a trial of the OX40 agonist ivuxolimab. The source of this sequence is an adult with an advanced solid tumor such as melanoma, head and neck, liver or kidney cancer. This chain joins TRBV10-3 and TRBJ1-3; 9 bases are a match to TRBD1. CDR3 region: CAISPGQGSGNTIYF. DNA for the CDR3: TGTGCCATCAGTCCGGGACAGGGCTCTGGAAACACCATATATTTT.